These T cell receptor beta chains were read from a single sample in a study of ipilimumab plus nivolumab after autologous stem cell transplantation. This table comes from immunoSEQ multiplex PCR, and its TCRdb copy is limited to in-frame clones, with some not included. The repertoire has about 12,000 clones, more than 70% of them found once; the top ten carry 15% to 20%. This specimen was PBMCs, taken in a trial of ipilimumab plus nivolumab as post-transplant consolidation. These receptors were obtained from a male donor with diffuse large B-cell lymphoma. Each CDR3 is given with its conserved first and last residue. D genes are given only for firm matches. Size values are once, few and many counts, or a class for expanded clones, and some rows have none.

>NA|TRBJ2-2|TRBV7-2|NA
CASSSDPFRAGELFF
TGTGCCAGCAGCTCCGATCCATTTCGGGCCGGGGAGCTGTTTTTT
>NA|TRBJ2-3|TRBV10-2|TRBD2
CASSDISLPGLAGGLGPDTQYF
TGCGCCAGCAGTGATATTTCTCTGCCGGGGCTAGCGGGGGGTTTGGGGCCAGATACGCAGTATTTT
>NA|TRBJ1-3|TRBV6-1|TRBD1
CASSKQRGPGNTIYF
TGTGCCAGCAGTAAACAAAGGGGGCCTGGAAACACCATATATTTT
>NA|TRBJ2-5|TRBV9|TRBD2
CASSARGGLAGEETQYF
TGTGCCAGCAGCGCGCGGGGGGGACTAGCGGGAGAAGAGACCCAGTACTTC
>NA|TRBJ2-1|TRBV19|NA
CASSITNNEQFF
TGTGCCAGTAGTATAACAAACAATGAGCAGTTCTTC
>NA|TRBJ1-1|TRBV5-1|NA
CASSGTGFGTEAFF
TGCGCCAGCAGCGGAACAGGTTTTGGGACTGAAGCTTTCTTT
>few|TRBJ1-5|TRBV4-3|TRBD1
CAITTFSDRGICSNQPQHF
TGCGCCATTACGACTTTCTCGGACAGGGGGATCTGTAGCAATCAGCCCCAGCATTTT
>NA|TRBJ2-7|TRBV27|NA
CASSFGGIYEQYF
TGTGCCAGCAGTTTTGGAGGGATCTACGAGCAGTACTTC
>NA|TRBJ2-1|TRBV7-8|TRBD1
CASSRGTGIHNEQFF
TGTGCCAGCAGCCGGGGGACAGGGATCCACAATGAGCAGTTCTTC
>NA|TRBJ2-7|TRBV14|NA
CASSQEVGVKNEQYF
TGTGCCAGCAGCCAAGAGGTTGGGGTGAAGAACGAGCAGTACTTC
>NA|TRBJ1-6|TRBV28|TRBD1
CASSSWTGANSPLHF
TGTGCCAGCAGTTCTTGGACAGGGGCAAATTCACCCCTCCACTTT
>NA|TRBJ2-5|TRBV18|TRBD1
CASSPSLLAGTGVGETQYF
TGTGCCAGCTCACCTTCTCTTCTCGCCGGGACAGGGGTTGGGGAGACCCAGTACTTC
>NA|TRBJ1-1|TRBV6-5|NA
CASRYDRWGVNTEAFF
TGTGCCAGCAGGTACGATCGATGGGGGGTGAACACTGAAGCTTTCTTT
>NA|TRBJ2-3|TRBV19|TRBD2
CASSPFILAGVTDTQYF
TGTGCCAGTAGTCCCTTCATACTAGCGGGAGTTACAGATACGCAGTATTTT
>NA|TRBJ1-2|TRBV30|TRBD1
CAWTPGQGRNGYTF
TGTGCCTGGACGCCGGGACAGGGAAGAAATGGCTACACCTTC
>NA|TRBJ2-7|TRBV6-1|TRBD1
CASSGTGGLVQYF
TGTGCCAGCTCCGGGACAGGGGGCTTGGTGCAGTACTTC
>few|TRBJ1-1|TRBV6-5|NA
CASRLGGTEAFF
TGTGCCAGCAGGCTCGGGGGCACTGAAGCTTTCTTT
>NA|TRBJ2-5|TRBV5-6|NA
CASSSLGGMDSTGEETQYF
TGTGCCAGCAGCTCCCTAGGGGGTATGGACAGCACCGGGGAAGAGACCCAGTACTTC
>NA|TRBJ2-7|TRBV5-1|NA
CASRLQGDYEQYF
TGCGCCAGCAGGTTACAGGGTGACTACGAGCAGTACTTC
>NA|TRBJ2-7|TRBV23-1|NA
CASRIKQISYEQYF
TGCGCCAGCAGAATAAAACAGATCTCCTACGAGCAGTACTTC
>NA|TRBJ2-1|TRBV9|TRBD2
CASSASGGVFEQFF
TGTGCCAGCAGCGCTAGCGGGGGGGTTTTTGAGCAGTTCTTC
>once|TRBJ2-3|TRBV7-8|TRBD2
CASSFPSGSTDTQYF
TGTGCCAGCAGCTTTCCTAGCGGGAGCACAGATACGCAGTATTTT
>once|TRBJ2-7|TRBV6-1|NA
CASSVRFHYEQYF
TGTGCCAGCAGTGTCAGGTTTCACTACGAGCAGTACTTC
>NA|TRBJ2-7|TRBV5-1|TRBD2
CASSLVLAGDYEQYF
TGCGCCAGCAGCTTGGTGCTAGCGGGGGACTACGAGCAGTACTTC
>NA|TRBJ1-6|TRBV25-1|NA
CASSGYSNSPLHF
TGTGCCAGCAGTGGTTACAGTAATTCACCCCTCCACTTT